This T cell receptor beta chain comes out of a study of blood T cell repertoires in COVID-19. About the study: Italy, Spain and the United States were the sources of the convalescent and acute COVID-19 samples. Sources were T cells, B-cell-depleted T cells, or PBMCs; the material itself was cDNA or gDNA.

This CDR3 has 16 amino acids. Germline V lookup: CDR1 SGHRS, CDR2 YFSETQ. V was clipped by 1 base and J by 0 bases; unmatched bases: 5. Patients in Seattle were enrolled during active infection, then followed longitudinally. Original handling: Quantification of nucleated cells was approximated via reference gene primer amplification. The protocol was immunoSEQ multiplex PCR, while the TCRdb copy is restricted to in-frame clones and leaves out a portion. The V and J calls and clone size come from that table; D and trimming were worked out from the DNA. The sample gives about 240,000 clones, approximately 80% of which show up once; 7.5% is in the top ten.

The clonotype comes from a woman at least 80 years old with COVID-19, enrolled during active disease. The chain couples TRBV5-1 to TRBJ2-7, with 9 bases aligning to TRBD1. The specimen sequenced was peripheral blood. The chain's CDR3 is CASSLSRTGDSYEQYF. The CDR3 region has the DNA TGCGCCAGCAGCTTGAGCAGGACAGGGGACTCCTACGAGCAGTACTTC. Using reference TRBV5-1 and TRBJ2-7 for the parts outside the CDR3, the full variable domain is KAGVTQTPRYLIKTRGQQVTLSCSPISGHRSVSWYQQTPGQGLQFLFEYFSETQRNKGNFPGRFSGRQFSNSRSEMNVSTLELGDSALYLCASSLSRTGDSYEQYFGPGTRLTVT.